Below, 8 T cell receptor beta chains from the same sample are listed, as sequenced in a study of T cell repertoires in cytomegalovirus infection (dated by TCRdb to the late 2010s). Instrument on record: Illumina HiSeq 1500. TCRdb redid the processing of the public reads, applying fastp at Q25 and MiXCR, and retained in-frame beta chains. Each CDR3 protein appears once, grouped with its most common genes and DNA. The sample profile shows 150,000 to 200,000 distinct CDR3 sequences; 28% of them were found once. The top ten clonotypes cover around 29% of the sample. The sequencing input was PBMCs. Receptors originate from a human donor in good health (CMV status not recorded). Some clones in this sample may be carry-over from other donors' samples.

The V call is TRBV5-5, the J call TRBJ2-7; D not certain. Germline CDR1 and CDR2: SGHKS and YYEKEE (reference sequence). The length of the CDR3 is 11 residues. V gave up 2 bases and J gave up 7 bases, with 7 bases separating them. CDR3 protein: CASSFGKEQYF. CDR3 nucleotide sequence: TGTGCCAGCAGCTTCGGTAAAGAGCAGTACTTC.

CDR3 in amino acids: CASSLGAPDGYGYTF. CDR3 bases: TGCGCCAGCAGCTTGGGAGCCCCAGATGGCTATGGCTACACCTTC. The gene calls are TRBV5-1 and TRBJ1-2; D remains ambiguous. CDR1 SGHRS and CDR2 YFSETQ come from the germline V gene. The V end was cut by 0 bases, the J end by 4 bases, with 13 bases between. The CDR3 loop spans 15 amino acids.

In this sample, this clonotype turned up once. The CDR3 bases are TGTGCCAGTAGTGAGGTCACCACAGATACGCAGTATTTT. Its translation is CASSEVTTDTQYF. The chain employs TRBV19 and TRBJ2-3; D uncertain. The CDR3 length is 13 residues. Germline V gene sequence: CDR1 LNHDA, CDR2 SQIVND (reference sequence). V was shortened by 5 bases and J by 2 bases, with 8 bases between the two germline ends.

The rearrangement joins TRBV30 to TRBJ1-2, with 10 bases matching TRBD1. V lost 0 bases to trimming and J lost 6 bases; unmatched junction nucleotides: 4. The CDR3 loop spans 14 amino acids. Germline assignment: CDR1 GTSNPN and CDR2 SVGIG (reference sequence). The CDR3 coding sequence is TGTGCCTGGAGTGTAGACAGGGGGCACGATGGCTACACCTTC. Amino acid sequence: CAWSVDRGHDGYTF.

The V and J genes are TRBV19 and TRBJ1-6; tentatively, D is TRBD1 (5 bases). CDR1 and CDR2 (germline): LNHDA, SQIVND (reference sequence). V was clipped by 7 bases and J by 0 bases, with 10 bases between them. The CDR3 runs 15 residues. For the CDR3, the DNA is TGTGCCAGTACCCCAGACAGCTCCTATAATTCACCCCTCCACTTT. Amino acids: CASTPDSSYNSPLHF. The whole variable domain, remainder taken from reference TRBV19 and TRBJ1-6, is DGGITQSPKYLFRKEGQNVTLSCEQNLNHDAMYWYRQDPGQGLRLIYYSQIVNDFQKGDIAEGYSVSREKKESFPLTVTSAQKNPTAFYLCASTPDSSYNSPLHFGNGTRLTVT.

The sample holds a few counts of this clonotype. This rearrangement joins TRBV4-3 to TRBJ2-2, with 14 bases matching TRBD2. Germline V gene data show CDR1 as LGHNA and CDR2 as YSLEER. The CDR3 is 15 amino acids. After removal of 5 bases from V and 6 bases from J, the junction contained 2 bases not matched to a gene. CDR3 loop: CASSSTSGGAGELFF. In nucleotides, the CDR3 is TGCGCCAGCAGCTCGACTAGCGGGGGGGCCGGGGAGCTGTTTTTT.

The chain carries TRBV20-1 and TRBJ1-6, with 7 bases fitting TRBD1. Germline trimming cut 4 bases from V and 10 bases from J; bases unmatched to any gene: 7. The CDR3 loop spans 13 amino acids. Per the germline V gene, CDR1 is DFQATT and CDR2 is SNEGSKA (reference sequence). In DNA, the CDR3 is TGCAGTGCTACCCAGGGGGAAGTATCACCCCTCCACTTT. Its protein is CSATQGEVSPLHF.

CDR3 in amino acids: CASSMSRGRNTGELFF. As DNA, the CDR3 is TGTGCCAGTAGTATGTCCCGTGGCAGGAACACCGGGGAGCTGTTTTTT. The chain employs TRBV19 and TRBJ2-2; D gene unclear. Germline V gene sequence: CDR1 LNHDA, CDR2 SQIVND (reference sequence). This CDR3 is 16 amino acids long. Trimming took 3 bases from V and 1 from J, leaving 12 bases between them.